What follows are 20 T cell receptor beta chains derived from one specimen sequenced in a study of radiotherapy plus CTLA-4 blockade in lung cancer. Here immunoSEQ multiplex PCR was the method, and the copy in TCRdb shows in-frame clones only, minus some. Of just under 60,000 clones in the sample, about 72% were seen once. The input for sequencing was peripheral blood, taken from a patient treated with radiotherapy plus ipilimumab. All receptors derive from a human donor with non-small cell lung cancer whose response to radiotherapy plus ipilimumab could not be evaluated.

V usage is TRBV27 and J usage is TRBJ1-2; the match to TRBD1 covers 8 bases. Germline CDR1 is MNHEY and CDR2 is SMNVEV (reference sequence). The CDR3 sequence is 15 residues long. The trim removed 0 bases at V and 4 bases at J, leaving 4 bases unmatched. The CDR3 DNA sequence: TGTGCCAGCAGTTTATCCCGGGACAGGCTCTATGGCTACACCTTC. Protein sequence: CASSLSRDRLYGYTF.

The V call is TRBV9, the J call TRBJ1-2; tentatively, D is TRBD1 (5 bases). CDR3 length: 16 amino acids. Per the germline V gene, CDR1 is SGDLS and CDR2 is YYNGEE. Trimming removed 4 bases from V and 3 bases from J, with 19 bases in between. The CDR3, as DNA: TGTGCCAGCAGCCGTTCCCGCTGGGGGGTAGACTATGGCTACACCTTC. The encoded protein is CASSRSRWGVDYGYTF.

This chain connects TRBV2 to TRBJ2-2; possibly TRBD1 for D (5 bases). Germline V gene sequence: CDR1 SNHLY, CDR2 FYNNEI. The CDR3 is made up of 15 amino acids. The germline V and J ends were trimmed by 7 bases and 0 bases, with 12 bases remaining between them. CDR3 amino acids: CASIKTDTNTGELFF. The CDR3 DNA reads as TGTGCCAGCATAAAGACAGATACGAACACCGGGGAGCTGTTTTTT. Complete variable domain (other parts from reference TRBV2 and TRBJ2-2): EPEVTQTPSHQVTQMGQEVILRCVPISNHLYFYWYRQILGQKVEFLVSFYNNEISEKSEIFDDQFSVERPDGSNFTLKIRSTKLEDSAMYFCASIKTDTNTGELFFGEGSRLTVL.

V usage is TRBV7-7 and J usage is TRBJ2-5, with TRBD1 matching over 8 bases. The CDR3 runs to 13 residues. V shed 5 bases, J shed 3 bases, and the junction held 2 bases outside the gene matches. Germline CDR1 reads SSHAT; CDR2 reads FNYEAQ (reference sequence). The CDR3 DNA follows: TGTGCCAGCAGCAAGACAGGGGAAGAGACCCAGTACTTC. Amino acids: CASSKTGEETQYF.

V is TRBV7-5 and J is TRBJ2-5; no DNA check was done on the table's D call, TRBD2. TRBV7-5 represents a pseudogene. CDR3 size: 16 residues. Here the CDR3 DNA reads TGTGTCAGAAGCTTGGGGACTAGCGGTATTGGGGAGACCCAGTACTTC. Residues: CVRSLGTSGIGETQYF.

The chain uses TRBV7-3 and TRBJ1-6; a weak D match, TRBD1 (6 bases). This CDR3 contains 13 residues. The germline V gene has CDR1 SGHTA and CDR2 FQGTGA. Deletions cut 5 bases from V and 6 bases from J, with 8 bases between. The CDR3 loop is CASSPGVNSPLHF. CDR3 DNA: TGTGCCAGCAGCCCAGGGGTTAATTCACCCCTCCACTTT.

V gene TRBV2 combines with J gene TRBJ2-7; 9 bases fit TRBD1. The CDR3 has 15 amino acids. CDR1 is SNHLY, CDR2 FYNNEI, per germline. With V trimmed by 6 bases and J by 3 bases, 9 bases remained unmatched. The CDR3: CASSDRGTGFYEQYF. The DNA for the CDR3 is TGTGCCAGCAGCGACCGCGGGACAGGGTTCTACGAGCAGTACTTC.

The chain links TRBV12-5 to TRBJ1-2; perhaps TRBD1 as D (5 bases). This CDR3 is 16 amino acids long. Germline CDR1 is LGHNT and CDR2 is FRNRAP. Trimming removed 5 bases from V and 1 base from J, with 17 bases in between. The CDR3 protein is CASGNPSGGVNYGYTF. CDR3 nucleotide sequence: TGTGCTAGTGGTAACCCGTCAGGAGGGGTTAACTATGGCTACACCTTC.

This clone was seen only once. For the CDR3, the DNA is TGTGCCAGCAGCCAGCGATGGGAGGGATACAATGAGCAGTTCTTC. Translated, it gives CASSQRWEGYNEQFF. The V gene is TRBV11-3, the J gene TRBJ2-1, with 7 bases aligning to TRBD2. V lost 5 bases and J lost 4; bases outside the gene matches: 8. The CDR3 has 15 amino acids. From germline, CDR1 is SGHNT and CDR2 YENEEA.

The genes are TRBV5-1 and TRBJ1-1; no clear D. V was cut by 4 bases and J by 1 base, with 14 bases left in between. Germline CDR1 is SGHRS and CDR2 is YFSETQ. The CDR3 is 15 residues long. The CDR3 DNA follows: TGCGCCAGCAGCCTACGATCCATCGGGAACACTGAAGCTTTCTTT. This sequence encodes CASSLRSIGNTEAFF. Variable domain in full (rest from reference TRBV5-1 and TRBJ1-1): KAGVTQTPRYLIKTRGQQVTLSCSPISGHRSVSWYQQTPGQGLQFLFEYFSETQRNKGNFPGRFSGRQFSNSRSEMNVSTLELGDSALYLCASSLRSIGNTEAFFGQGTRLTVV.

By sample share, this clone is large. V gene TRBV7-9 combines with J gene TRBJ2-7, with 10 bases that match TRBD1. CDR1 is SEHNR and CDR2 is FQNEAQ in the germline V gene (reference sequence). The ends lost 4 bases at V and 3 bases at J; junction bases unmatched: 12. The CDR3 covers 17 residues. The CDR3 DNA follows: TGTGCCAGCAGCTCCCCCACCGACAGGGGGCCCTTCTACGAGCAGTACTTC. It yields the protein CASSSPTDRGPFYEQYF.

This clone has only a few counts. The chain is built from TRBV6-5 and TRBJ1-2; D is possibly TRBD1 (5 bases). The germline V gene encodes CDR1 MNHEY and CDR2 SVGAGI. Trimming left V 8 bases short and J 8 bases short, with 18 bases between. The CDR3 consists of 13 residues. CDR3: CASLPRGSEGYTF. The CDR3 DNA follows: TGTGCCAGCCTACCTAGGGGATCGGAGGGCTACACCTTC.

V usage is TRBV9 and J usage is TRBJ2-7; 10 bases align to TRBD2. Germline values: CDR1 SGDLS, CDR2 YYNGEE. The V and J ends lost 3 bases and 2 bases, in that order; junction bases with no gene match: 2. The CDR3 is 14 amino acids. The CDR3 protein is CASSEGTSAYEQYF. The CDR3, as DNA: TGTGCCAGCAGCGAGGGGACTAGCGCCTACGAGCAGTACTTC.

This chain uses TRBV25-1 with TRBJ2-7, with 11 nucleotides matching TRBD2. Looked up from germline, CDR1 is MGHDK and CDR2 is SYGVNS. J gave up 8 bases and V 3 bases, and 15 bases lay outside the gene matches. The CDR3 has 17 amino acids. In DNA, the CDR3 is TGTGCCAGCAGTGACACGGGTCTAGCGGGGGGATCGCTTCAGCAGTACTTC. Amino acid sequence: CASSDTGLAGGSLQQYF.

This chain connects TRBV4-3 to TRBJ2-2; D is uncertain. Trimming took 0 bases from V and 0 from J, leaving 11 bases between them. The CDR3 spans 17 residues. Germline V lookup: CDR1 LGHNA, CDR2 YSLEER. CDR3 nucleotides: TGCGCCAGCAGCCAAGATCTTGAGTGGTCGAACACCGGGGAGCTGTTTTTT. Translation: CASSQDLEWSNTGELFF.

The chain links TRBV7-3 to TRBJ2-7, with D tentatively TRBD2 (7 bases). Germline-derived CDR1 and CDR2 are SGHTA and FQGTGA. Trimming took off 5 bases at V and 5 bases at J, with 16 bases between the two ends. This CDR3 comprises 14 residues. This CDR3 reads CASSRGGGGDEQYF. DNA of the CDR3: TGTGCCAGCAGCCGGGGAGGAGGGGGGGACGAGCAGTACTTC.

V is TRBV5-1 and J is TRBJ1-1, with 10 bases that match TRBD1. Germline V lookup: CDR1 SGHRS, CDR2 YFSETQ. J lost 0 bases, V lost 3 bases, and 5 bases had no gene match. CDR3 length equals 16 residues. In nucleotides, the CDR3 is TGCGCCAGCAGCTCCGGACAGGGGGTCTTGAACACTGAAGCTTTCTTT. It translates to CASSSGQGVLNTEAFF.

The V gene is TRBV2, the J gene TRBJ2-5; 9 bases line up with TRBD2. CDR1 and CDR2 (germline): SNHLY, FYNNEI. Trimming took 3 bases from V and 5 from J; bases not matched to a gene: 13. The CDR3 has 17 residues. The CDR3 loop reads CASSDNTIAGEGETQYF. CDR3 DNA: TGTGCCAGCAGTGATAACACCATAGCGGGAGAGGGGGAGACCCAGTACTTC.

This rearrangement joins TRBV28 to TRBJ1-4; possible D gene TRBD1, 6 bases. The CDR3 length is 14 residues. Trimming took 7 bases from V and 10 from J, leaving 19 bases between them. Germline CDR1 reads MDHEN; CDR2 reads SYDVKM. CDR3 loop: CASTSGVPPRKLFF. The CDR3, as DNA: TGTGCCAGCACCTCAGGGGTGCCCCCTAGAAAACTGTTTTTT.

The chain couples TRBV7-9 to TRBJ2-2; TRBD2 is a possible D gene (6 bases). This CDR3 region has 14 residues. Germline-derived CDR1 and CDR2 are SEHNR and FQNEAQ (reference sequence). V was clipped by 1 base and J by 4 bases, with 7 bases between them. In DNA form, the CDR3 reads TGTGCCAGCAGCTTAGGGACTATCACCGGGGAGCTGTTTTTT. This codes for CASSLGTITGELFF.